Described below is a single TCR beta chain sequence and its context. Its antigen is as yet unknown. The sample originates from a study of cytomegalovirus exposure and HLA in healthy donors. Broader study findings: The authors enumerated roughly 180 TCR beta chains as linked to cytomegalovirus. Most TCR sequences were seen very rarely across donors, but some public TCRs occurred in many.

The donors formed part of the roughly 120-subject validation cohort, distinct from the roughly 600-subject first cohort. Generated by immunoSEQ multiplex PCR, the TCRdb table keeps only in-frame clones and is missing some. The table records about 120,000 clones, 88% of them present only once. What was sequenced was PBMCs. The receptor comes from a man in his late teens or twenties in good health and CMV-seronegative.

CDR3 loop: CASLTGYEANYGYTF. The CDR3 DNA is TGTGCCAGCTTGACAGGGTATGAGGCTAACTATGGCTACACCTTC. The rearrangement joins TRBV6-1 to TRBJ1-2; 7 bases fit TRBD1. V shed 8 bases and J 0 bases; nucleotides not matched to a gene: 9. Germline values: CDR1 MNHNS, CDR2 SASEGT. This CDR3 region has 15 residues.